The next 13 T cell receptor beta chains were all read from a single sample in a study of T-cell reconstitution after alpha-beta-depleted transplantation in children. Unique molecular identifiers were incorporated when the TCRbeta library was constructed. A single record per CDR3 protein comes from TCRdb applying MiXCR to the PCR reads. The sample consists of around 120,000 distinct CDR3 sequences, roughly 23% of them appearing once. The material was PBMCs, mostly from graft donor cells, obtained 180 days after TCRalphabeta/CD19-depleted stem cell transplant. Receptors were obtained from a male patient aged 2-15 years who had a stem cell transplant for chronic granulomatous disease, so the T cells may come from the graft donor.

This clonotype was detected many times. J is TRBJ2-2 and V is TRBV15, with a tentative D call TRBD2 (6 bases). This CDR3 region has 16 residues. Between the trimmed V and J ends, which lost 1 base and 5 bases, there was a span of 14 bases. CDR1 is LNHNV, CDR2 YYDKDF, per germline (reference sequence). This chain's CDR3 is CATSRVSGRGTGELFF. In DNA, the CDR3 is TGTGCCACCAGCAGAGTTTCCGGGAGAGGTACCGGGGAGCTGTTTTTT.

This clonotype was counted only a few times. A read error may produce the germline difference seen at one junction end. V gene TRBV4-3 combines with J gene TRBJ2-1; D gene unclear. This CDR3 comprises 14 residues. CDR1 is LGHNA and CDR2 is YSLEER in the germline V gene. This chain's CDR3 is CASSQDGEFGSRSF. The CDR3 coding sequence is TGCGCCAGCAGCCAAGATGGAGAGTTCGGTAGTCGGTCCTTC.

This clonotype was seen ten or more times. The chain combines TRBV2 with TRBJ2-2; D is tentatively TRBD1 or TRBD2 (6 bases each). Germline V CDR1 and CDR2: SNHLY, FYNNEI. The CDR3 extends over 16 amino acids. With 6 bases removed from V and 0 bases from J, the gap between germline ends came to 14 bases. The CDR3 bases are TGTGCCAGCAGCCTGGGGGGCCACCCGAACACCGGGGAGCTGTTTTTT. This codes for CASSLGGHPNTGELFF.

V gene TRBV12-3 or TRBV12-4 combines with J gene TRBJ2-7, with 13 bases identical to TRBD2. The CDR3 consists of 15 residues. Germline trimming cut 6 bases from V and 4 bases from J; bases unmatched to any gene: 6. CDR3 in amino acids: CASSRMTSGGYEQYF. CDR3 DNA sequence: TGTGCCAGCAGCCGAATGACTAGCGGGGGGTACGAGCAGTACTTC.

This clonotype showed up many times. The chain employs TRBV5-1 and TRBJ2-1; 15 bases fit TRBD2. Losses at the gene ends were 2 bases for V and 7 bases for J; bases not matched to a gene: 10. This CDR3 has 18 amino acids. Germline lookup yields CDR1 SGHRS and CDR2 YFSETQ. CDR3 residues: CASSLSSSGTSGRNEQFF. CDR3 DNA sequence: TGCGCCAGCAGCTTAAGCTCGTCCGGGACTAGCGGGAGGAATGAGCAGTTCTTC.

In this sample, this clonotype turned up many times. This sequence joins TRBV6-5 and TRBJ2-7, with TRBD2 identical over 14 bases. CDR1 is MNHEY, CDR2 SVGAGI, per germline. J lost 2 bases, V lost 5 bases, and 5 bases had no gene match. The length of the CDR3 is 16 residues. The CDR3 DNA reads as TGTGCCAGCAGTCCGACGACTAGCGGGAGGGCCTACGAGCAGTACTTC. It encodes CASSPTTSGRAYEQYF.

The chain has TRBV20-1 and TRBJ2-1; D gene unclear. The CDR3 is 11 amino acids. Trimming took off 3 bases at V and 8 bases at J, with 8 bases between the two ends. Germline loops: CDR1 DFQATT, CDR2 SNEGSKA (reference sequence). CDR3 bases: TGCAGTGCTAGTTCGGCGGATGAGCAGTTCTTC. Its protein is CSASSADEQFF.

Only a few counts were recorded for this clonotype. The J gene is TRBJ1-1, the V gene TRBV5-1; no definite D call. Germline V gives CDR1 SGHRS, CDR2 YFSETQ. The ends were cut back, 0 bases at V and 5 bases at J, with 17 bases in the middle. The CDR3 loop spans 16 amino acids. The CDR3 protein is CASSLGVGSARTEAFF. The CDR3, as DNA: TGCGCCAGCAGCTTGGGGGTTGGTTCGGCTCGGACTGAAGCTTTCTTT.

This clonotype was counted a single time. The CDR3, as DNA: TGTGCCACCAGCCCCCGCCAGAGACAGCACACCCGAAACACCATATATTTT. Its translation: CATSPRQRQHTRNTIYF. This chain connects TRBV15 to TRBJ1-3, with D possibly matching TRBD1 (5 bases). The CDR3 loop spans 17 amino acids. The germline gives CDR1 LNHNV, CDR2 YYDKDF (reference sequence). Trimming took 5 bases from V and 5 from J, leaving 22 bases between them.

The sample holds many counts of this clonotype. The chain is built from TRBV20-1 and TRBJ2-7; D not certain. Trimming took 6 bases from V and 2 from J, leaving 11 bases between them. This CDR3 contains 12 residues. Germline CDR1 DFQATT, CDR2 SNEGSKA (reference sequence). The CDR3 DNA reads TGCAGTGCGTTATTTTCGACCTACGAGCAGTACTTC. Translation gives CSALFSTYEQYF.

The chain links TRBV7-2 to TRBJ2-2, with 11 bases fitting TRBD2. This CDR3 has 17 residues. Germline CDR1 reads SGHTA; CDR2 reads FQGNSA. V lost 1 base to trimming and J lost 7 bases; unmatched junction nucleotides: 8. The CDR3 region has the DNA TGTGCCAGCAGCTTAGTAAGGCTAGCGGGAGGCGGCGGGGAGCTGTTTTTT. Translating gives CASSLVRLAGGGGELFF.

This clonotype was counted many times. This rearrangement joins TRBV5-1 to TRBJ1-1, with a weak D call TRBD1 (5 bases). Germline-derived CDR1 and CDR2 are SGHRS and YFSETQ. V was cut by 0 bases and J by 3 bases, with 15 bases left in between. The CDR3 runs to 16 residues. This CDR3 reads CASSLGQGEGYTEAFF. As DNA, the CDR3 is TGCGCCAGCAGCTTGGGTCAAGGGGAGGGGTACACTGAAGCTTTCTTT.

The chain links TRBV5-1 to TRBJ2-7; a possible D gene is TRBD2 (6 bases). Germline V gives CDR1 SGHRS, CDR2 YFSETQ. This CDR3 comprises 13 residues. V was trimmed by 0 bases and J by 9 bases, leaving 13 bases between them. CDR3 coding DNA: TGCGCCAGCAGCTTGGCGGCTAGCGAGCGGCAGTACTTC. Encoded protein: CASSLAASERQYF.